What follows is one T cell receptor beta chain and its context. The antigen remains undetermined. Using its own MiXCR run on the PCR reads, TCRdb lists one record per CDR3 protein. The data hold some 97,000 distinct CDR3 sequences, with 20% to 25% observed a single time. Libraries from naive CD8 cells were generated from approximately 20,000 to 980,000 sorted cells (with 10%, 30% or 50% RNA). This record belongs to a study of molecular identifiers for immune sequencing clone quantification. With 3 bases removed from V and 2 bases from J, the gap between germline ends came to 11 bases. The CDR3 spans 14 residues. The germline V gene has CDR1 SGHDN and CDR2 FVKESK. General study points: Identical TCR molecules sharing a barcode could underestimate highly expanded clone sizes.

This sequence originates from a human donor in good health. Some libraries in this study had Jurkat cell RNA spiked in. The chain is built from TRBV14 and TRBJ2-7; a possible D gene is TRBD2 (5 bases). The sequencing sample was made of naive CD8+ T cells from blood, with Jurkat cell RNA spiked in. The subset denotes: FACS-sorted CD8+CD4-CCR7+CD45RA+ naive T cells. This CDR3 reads CASSHGVFPYEQYF. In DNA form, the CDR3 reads TGTGCCAGCAGCCACGGGGTTTTTCCCTACGAGCAGTACTTC.